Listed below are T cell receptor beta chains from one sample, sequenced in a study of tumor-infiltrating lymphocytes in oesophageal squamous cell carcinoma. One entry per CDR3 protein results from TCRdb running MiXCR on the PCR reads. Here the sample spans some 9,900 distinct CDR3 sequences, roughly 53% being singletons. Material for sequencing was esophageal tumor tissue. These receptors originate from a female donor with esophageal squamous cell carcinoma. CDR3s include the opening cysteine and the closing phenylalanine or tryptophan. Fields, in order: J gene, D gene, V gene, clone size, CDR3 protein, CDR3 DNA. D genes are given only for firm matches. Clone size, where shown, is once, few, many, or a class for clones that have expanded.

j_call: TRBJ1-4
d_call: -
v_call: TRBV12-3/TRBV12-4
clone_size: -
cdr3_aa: CASSSNRIVEKLFF
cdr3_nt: TGTGCCAGCAGTTCCAACAGGATTGTTGAAAAACTGTTTTTT

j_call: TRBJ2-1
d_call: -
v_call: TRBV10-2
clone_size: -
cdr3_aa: CASSPELSYNEQFF
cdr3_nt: TGCGCCAGCTCCCCGGAACTCTCCTACAATGAGCAGTTCTTC

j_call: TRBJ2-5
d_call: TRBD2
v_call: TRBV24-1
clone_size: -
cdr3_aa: CATSTSPSETQYF
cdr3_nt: TGTGCCACGTCGACTAGCCCTTCGGAGACCCAGTACTTC

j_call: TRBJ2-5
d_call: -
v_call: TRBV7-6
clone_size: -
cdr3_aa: CASSLGVNEETQYF
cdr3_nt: TGTGCCAGCAGCTTAGGCGTCAACGAAGAGACCCAGTACTTC

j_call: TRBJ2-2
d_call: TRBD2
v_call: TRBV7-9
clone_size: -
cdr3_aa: CASIMGTSGVGELFF
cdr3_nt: TGTGCCAGCATTATGGGGACTAGCGGGGTCGGGGAGCTGTTTTTT

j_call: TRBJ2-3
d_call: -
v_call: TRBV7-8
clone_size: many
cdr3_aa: CASSSRAFARSTDTQYF
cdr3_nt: TGTGCCAGCAGCTCCCGGGCATTCGCGCGGTCCACAGATACGCAGTATTTT

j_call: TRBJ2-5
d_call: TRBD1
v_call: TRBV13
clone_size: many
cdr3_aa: CASRMDREETQYF
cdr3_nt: TGTGCCAGCAGAATGGACAGGGAAGAGACCCAGTACTTC

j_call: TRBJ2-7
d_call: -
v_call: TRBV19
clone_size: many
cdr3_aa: CASSIRAGTHEQYF
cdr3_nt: TGTGCCAGTAGTATCAGAGCGGGCACCCACGAGCAGTACTTC

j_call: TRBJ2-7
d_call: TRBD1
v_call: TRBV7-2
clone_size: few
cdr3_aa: CASSKTTGQGYEQYF
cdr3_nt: TGTGCCAGCAGCAAAACGACGGGACAGGGGTACGAGCAGTACTTC

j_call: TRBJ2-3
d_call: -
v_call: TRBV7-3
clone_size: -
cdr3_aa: CASSLSPGLDTQYF
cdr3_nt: TGTGCCAGCAGCTTAAGCCCAGGGCTAGATACGCAGTATTTT

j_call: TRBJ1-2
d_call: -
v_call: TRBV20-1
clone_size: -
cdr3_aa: CSARVPNYGYTF
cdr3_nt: TGCAGTGCTAGAGTTCCTAACTATGGCTACACCTTC

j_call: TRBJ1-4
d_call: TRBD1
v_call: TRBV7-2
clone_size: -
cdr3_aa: CASSLTGGQEKLFF
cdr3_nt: TGTGCCAGCAGCCTAACAGGGGGTCAAGAAAAACTGTTTTTT

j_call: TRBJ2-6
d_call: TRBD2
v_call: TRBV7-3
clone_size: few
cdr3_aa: CASSLGPGLAGLSGANVLTF
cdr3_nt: TGTGCCAGCAGCTTAGGACCGGGGCTAGCGGGCCTCTCTGGGGCCAACGTCCTGACTTTC

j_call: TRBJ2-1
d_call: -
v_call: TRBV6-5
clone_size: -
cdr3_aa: CASRLIHNEQFF
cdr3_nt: TGTGCCAGCAGACTAATCCACAATGAGCAGTTCTTC

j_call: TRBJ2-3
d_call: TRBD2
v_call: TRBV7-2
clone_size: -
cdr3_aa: CASRPGGGRTDTQYF
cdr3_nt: TGTGCCAGCAGGCCGGGCGGGGGGCGAACAGATACGCAGTATTTT

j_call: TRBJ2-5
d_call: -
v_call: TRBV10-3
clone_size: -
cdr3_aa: CAISAPNGTSQETQYF
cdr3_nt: TGTGCCATCAGCGCCCCAAATGGGACATCTCAAGAGACCCAGTACTTC